The rows below give T cell receptor beta chains drawn from one sample of a study of T cell responses to AZD1222 COVID-19 vaccine. Using immunoSEQ multiplex PCR, the repertoire was profiled, and TCRdb retains in-frame clones only, with some absent. The sample has about 93,000 clones; roughly nine tenths are singletons. Here the sequenced sample was peripheral blood, taken 28 days after the second AZD1222 dose. The receptors here all came from an adult who received the AZD1222 COVID-19 vaccine. The CDR3 runs from the conserved cysteine through the conserved F or W. D genes are given only for firm matches. Clone size appears in some rows only: once, few, many, or a class for an expanded clone.

D: .; size: .; V: TRBV18; J: TRBJ2-7; CDR3: CASSRQAGWNEQYF; DNA: TGTGCCAGCTCTCGACAGGCCGGATGGAACGAGCAGTACTTC
D: TRBD1; size: .; V: TRBV6-1; J: TRBJ2-5; CDR3: CASSEYVETGWETQYF; DNA: TGTGCCAGCAGTGAATACGTTGAGACAGGGTGGGAGACCCAGTACTTC
D: .; size: .; V: TRBV7-9; J: TRBJ2-3; CDR3: CASSLSLMQGRADTQYF; DNA: TGTGCCAGCAGCCTTAGCTTAATGCAGGGAAGGGCAGATACGCAGTATTTT
D: .; size: .; V: TRBV7-9; J: TRBJ1-4; CDR3: CASRTLRTNEKLFF; DNA: TGTGCCAGCCGCACTCTGAGGACTAATGAAAAACTGTTTTTT
D: .; size: .; V: TRBV20-1; J: TRBJ2-7; CDR3: CSASSGGVGEQYF; DNA: TGCAGTGCTAGTTCCGGGGGAGTAGGCGAGCAGTACTTC
D: .; size: .; V: TRBV15; J: TRBJ1-2; CDR3: CATSRDRAGGGYTF; DNA: TGTGCCACCAGCAGAGATCGGGCGGGGGGAGGCTACACCTTC
D: .; size: .; V: TRBV7-9; J: TRBJ2-1; CDR3: CASSPRAANEQFF; DNA: TGTGCCAGCAGCCCAAGGGCGGCGAATGAGCAGTTCTTC
D: .; size: .; V: TRBV14; J: TRBJ1-6; CDR3: CASSPLADRFLSPLHF; DNA: TGTGCCAGCAGCCCCCTAGCAGACAGGTTTCTTTCACCCCTCCACTTT
D: TRBD2; size: .; V: TRBV9; J: TRBJ2-3; CDR3: CASSPIAGGDRNTQYF; DNA: TGTGCCAGCAGCCCTATAGCGGGAGGGGACCGAAATACGCAGTATTTT
D: .; size: .; V: TRBV9; J: TRBJ2-1; CDR3: CASSGDSFYNEQFF; DNA: TGTGCCAGCAGCGGGGACTCTTTCTACAATGAGCAGTTCTTC
D: .; size: .; V: TRBV19; J: TRBJ2-5; CDR3: CASSIEGRKHVQETQYF; DNA: TGTGCCAGTAGTATAGAAGGGCGGAAACATGTCCAAGAGACCCAGTACTTC
D: .; size: .; V: TRBV7-9; J: TRBJ2-6; CDR3: CASSFSPSGANVLTF; DNA: TGTGCCAGCAGCTTCTCCCCGTCTGGGGCCAACGTCCTGACTTTC
D: TRBD1; size: .; V: TRBV6-1; J: TRBJ2-7; CDR3: CASSEALGTVYEQYF; DNA: TGTGCCAGCAGTGAAGCTCTCGGGACAGTCTACGAGCAGTACTTC
D: .; size: .; V: TRBV7-2; J: TRBJ1-6; CDR3: CASSLNGGSDSPLHF; DNA: TGTGCCAGCAGCTTAAACGGGGGATCCGATTCACCCCTCCACTTT
D: .; size: once; V: TRBV9; J: TRBJ2-3; CDR3: CASSAFDGDTQYF; DNA: TGTGCCAGCAGCGCCTTCGATGGGGATACGCAGTATTTT
D: .; size: .; V: TRBV6-5; J: TRBJ2-7; CDR3: CASTSGAPYDEQYF; DNA: TGTGCCAGCACGAGTGGGGCCCCGTACGACGAGCAGTACTTC
D: .; size: once; V: TRBV14; J: TRBJ2-1; CDR3: CASSLRGKAENNNEQFF; DNA: TGTGCCAGCAGCCTAAGAGGGAAAGCGGAAAATAACAATGAGCAGTTCTTC
D: .; size: .; V: TRBV18; J: TRBJ1-1; CDR3: CASSVDGNTEAFF; DNA: TGTGCCAGCTCGGTGGATGGAAACACTGAAGCTTTCTTT
D: .; size: .; V: TRBV11-3; J: TRBJ2-2; CDR3: CASSSRDGELFF; DNA: TGTGCCAGCAGCTCCCGCGACGGGGAGCTGTTTTTT
D: .; size: once; V: TRBV10-3; J: TRBJ1-3; CDR3: CATREAGFSGNTIYF; DNA: TGTGCCACACGAGAAGCAGGGTTTAGCGGAAACACCATATATTTT
D: .; size: .; V: TRBV5-5; J: TRBJ2-2; CDR3: CASSLWGGRNTGELFF; DNA: TGTGCCAGCAGCTTGTGGGGCGGAAGGAACACCGGGGAGCTGTTTTTT
D: TRBD1; size: .; V: TRBV19; J: TRBJ1-5; CDR3: CASSPGTGDNSNQPQHF; DNA: TGTGCCAGTAGTCCAGGGACAGGGGATAATAGCAATCAGCCCCAGCATTTT
D: TRBD1; size: .; V: TRBV4-2; J: TRBJ1-1; CDR3: CASSLPTTGGWTEAFF; DNA: TGTGCCAGCAGCCTCCCCACTACAGGGGGCTGGACTGAAGCTTTCTTT